Listed below are T cell receptor beta chains from one sample, sequenced in a study of blood T cell repertoires in COVID-19. Profiled with immunoSEQ multiplex PCR; TCRdb holds only in-frame clones, not every one. The sample has 150,000 to 200,000 clones, roughly 84% seen once. Input material: peripheral blood. Receptors originate from a human donor with acute or convalescent COVID-19. The donor label of this sample is uncertain. The CDR3 runs from the conserved cysteine through the conserved F or W. The D gene is left open where the match is weak.

d_call | j_call | v_call | cdr3_aa
. | TRBJ1-1 | TRBV6-6 | CASSHGQQRTEAFF
. | TRBJ1-2 | TRBV30 | CAWRRAGGYGYTF
TRBD2 | TRBJ2-3 | TRBV28 | CASSPPSGSMDTQYF
TRBD1 | TRBJ1-2 | TRBV6-5 | CASRNEGAGYGYTF
. | TRBJ1-5 | TRBV28 | CASSLQGQPQHF
. | TRBJ1-2 | TRBV27 | CASSLSISEGSVSGYTF
. | TRBJ2-7 | TRBV6-5 | CASTVQAVFYEQYF
TRBD1 | TRBJ2-3 | TRBV7-9 | CASSPGQGPAQYF
TRBD2 | TRBJ2-3 | TRBV20-1 | CSASSLGAGPTDTQYF
. | TRBJ2-5 | TRBV18 | CASCREVGRETQYF
TRBD2 | TRBJ2-1 | TRBV7-2 | CASAPGLAGVHEQFF
. | TRBJ1-3 | TRBV11-2 | CASSLLRATSSGNTIYF
. | TRBJ2-3 | TRBV5-1 | CASGQSGPPGTDTQYF
TRBD1 | TRBJ2-7 | TRBV2 | CASSSLGTARRGEQYF
. | TRBJ1-4 | TRBV27 | CASSLSGLPSANEKLFF
TRBD2 | TRBJ2-1 | TRBV25-1 | CASSEGTSGSNEQFF
TRBD2 | TRBJ2-1 | TRBV11-2 | CASSLSGRAGNEQFF
. | TRBJ1-5 | TRBV5-1 | CASSLLPGQNQPQHF
. | TRBJ1-4 | TRBV30 | CAWSVRRREEKLFF
TRBD1 | TRBJ1-5 | TRBV19 | CASDRGKRGNQPQHF
TRBD1 | TRBJ1-5 | TRBV28 | CASASTRTGVSPQHF
TRBD2 | TRBJ2-2 | TRBV5-6 | CASSFSGRQQGSLFF
. | TRBJ1-6 | TRBV9 | CASSVGGGNSPLHF
TRBD2 | TRBJ2-3 | TRBV11-1 | CASSFGGGRDTQYF
. | TRBJ1-6 | TRBV25-1 | CASSELRTEHNSPLHF
. | TRBJ2-1 | TRBV12-3/TRBV12-4 | CASKLDWDNEQFF
. | TRBJ1-4 | TRBV7-9 | CASSPGDTTNEKLFF
. | TRBJ1-1 | TRBV30 | CAWSRGTTEAFF
TRBD1 | TRBJ1-1 | TRBV5-6 | CASSSIINRGDTEAFF
. | TRBJ2-7 | TRBV19 | CASSINREHEQYF
TRBD2 | TRBJ2-3 | TRBV11-3 | CASSRSGSTDTQYF
. | TRBJ1-1 | TRBV15 | CATSRDRVQAEAFF
. | TRBJ1-3 | TRBV5-1 | CASSLVGASGNTIYF
TRBD1 | TRBJ2-7 | TRBV6-6 | CASSRQNRGQANAYEQYF
TRBD1 | TRBJ1-5 | TRBV30 | CAWNHRQGKGSNQPQHF
. | TRBJ1-2 | TRBV7-2 | CASSPPMGNGDYGYTF
TRBD1 | TRBJ1-1 | TRBV5-6 | CASSLGDRLYTEAFF
TRBD1 | TRBJ1-4 | TRBV19 | CASTDRAEKLFF
TRBD2 | TRBJ2-7 | TRBV19 | CASSGTSLDEQYF
. | TRBJ2-3 | TRBV14 | CASSQDHTDTQYF
TRBD1 | TRBJ1-1 | TRBV30 | CAWRVGGETEAFF
. | TRBJ1-2 | TRBV2 | CASRFDYGYTF
TRBD1 | TRBJ1-4 | TRBV6-5 | CASSYSSGGSEKLFF
. | TRBJ1-6 | TRBV6-2/TRBV6-3 | CASSYYLVGDNSPLHF
TRBD1 | TRBJ1-5 | TRBV11-2 | CASSWTGDFNQPQHF
TRBD2 | TRBJ2-1 | TRBV5-4 | CASSSGTSADNEQFF
TRBD2 | TRBJ2-5 | TRBV10-2 | CASRGAGLALETQYF
. | TRBJ1-2 | TRBV19 | CASFREGGYTF
. | TRBJ1-4 | TRBV5-1 | CASSPDPGGEKLFF
. | TRBJ1-2 | TRBV6-5 | CASSYSGYGYTF
TRBD2 | TRBJ2-1 | TRBV30 | CAWRAGGSYNEQFF
. | TRBJ2-7 | TRBV25-1 | CASRKTGSYEQYF
TRBD2 | TRBJ2-7 | TRBV7-3 | CASSLGTSGNEQYF
TRBD2 | TRBJ2-5 | TRBV6-1 | CASSERSMGLAAQETQYF
. | TRBJ2-7 | TRBV3-1/TRBV3-2 | CASSTGGGAYEQYF
TRBD1 | TRBJ2-7 | TRBV11-2 | CASSTLQGAPYEQYF
TRBD2 | TRBJ2-1 | TRBV5-1 | CASSQERGSSYNEQFF